This T cell receptor (beta chain) was captured in a study of vaccination and CD4 T cells after COVID-19. As for the study in general: Convalescents were six males and four females, two of them Hispanic. Study-wide results and caveats: Researchers report that 304 of 307 vaccine-specific clones in convalescent patients proved spike mono-reactive.

Treatment meaning: 10-day PBMC culture with coronavirus spike peptide pools or control peptides (ViraFEST assay). Researchers used the Oncomine TCR Beta short-read assay to sequence DNA from cultured CD4+ T cells. MiXCR, applied by TCRdb to the PCR reads, yields one record per CDR3 protein. The repertoire holds roughly 22,000 distinct CDR3 sequences, with approximately 56% as singletons. The CDR3 has 16 residues. Germline CDR1 is MNHNS and CDR2 is SASEGT. V was trimmed by 6 bases and J by 4 bases, leaving 21 bases between them. As to this clonotype: The target antigen is unknown.

The receptor was derived from a human donor who had recovered from COVID-19. The specimen sequenced was CD4+ T cells from blood, cultured in vitro. The chain recombines TRBV6-1 with TRBJ1-2, with D maybe TRBD1 (5 bases). The CDR3 sequence: CASSPFSAGYSYGYTF. The CDR3 nucleotides read TGTGCCAGCAGCCCCTTTTCGGCAGGGTATAGCTATGGCTACACCTTC.